These 22 T cell receptor beta chains were all obtained from the same sample, sequenced in a study of identical twins (dated by TCRdb to between 2015 and 2016). Receptors were amplified or captured by 5' RACE. Sequencing instrument: Illumina HiSeq 2000. TCRdb trimmed public reads at Q25 via fastp, called clones via MiXCR and kept in-frame beta chains. When rows share a CDR3 protein, they turn into one entry using the most common DNA and genes. The sample includes 350,000 or so distinct CDR3 sequences, with approximately 13% observed a single time. Just over 7% of the sample is in the top ten clones. These same data were also listed under a study on yellow fever vaccine responses in identical twins.

Sequences were obtained from CD8+ T cells sorted from blood. The receptors shown here come from a woman in her late teens or twenties in good health.

The chain couples TRBV12-3 or TRBV12-4 to TRBJ1-1; D perhaps matches TRBD1 (5 bases). The CDR3 covers 12 residues. Trimming removed 1 base from V and 10 bases from J, with 10 bases in between. The CDR3 DNA reads as TGTGCCAGCAGTTTAGGACAGCACGGAGCTTTCTTT. Translating it yields CASSLGQHGAFF.

The J gene is TRBJ2-7, the V gene TRBV29-1, with D possibly TRBD2 on 5 matching bases. V lost 3 bases and J lost 2, with 14 bases in between. The CDR3 consists of 14 residues. The V gene's germline CDR1 is SQVTM and CDR2 ANQGSEA. The CDR3 DNA reads TGCAGCGTTGAGTCCGGGGATAGGCCCTACGAGCAGTACTTC. It yields the protein CSVESGDRPYEQYF.

This clonotype was detected many times. This chain links TRBV24-1 with TRBJ2-2; D is undetermined. Germline CDR1 and CDR2: KGHDR and SFDVKD. Trimming removed 3 bases at V and 4 bases at J, with 2 bases between. This CDR3 contains 12 residues. CDR3 DNA: TGTGCCACCAGTGATAGCACCGGGGAGCTGTTTTTT. Translated, it gives CATSDSTGELFF.

V and J are TRBV27 and TRBJ2-1, with a tentative D call TRBD2 (6 bases). CDR1 is MNHEY and CDR2 is SMNVEV in the germline V gene (reference sequence). CDR3 size: 15 residues. Trimming took 3 bases from V and 0 from J, leaving 9 bases between them. CDR3: CASSFAGSSYNEQFF. CDR3 in DNA: TGTGCCAGCAGTTTTGCGGGGAGCTCCTACAATGAGCAGTTCTTC.

This clonotype was detected a few times. This chain connects TRBV28 to TRBJ2-3; D is perhaps TRBD1 (5 bases). The CDR3 covers 16 residues. In germline, CDR1 is MDHEN, CDR2 SYDVKM. Trimming pared 2 bases from V and 6 bases from J, leaving 18 bases between. CDR3: CASSLVRSRGGDTQYF. In DNA form, the CDR3 reads TGTGCCAGCAGTTTAGTCCGTAGTAGGGGTGGGGATACGCAGTATTTT. The whole variable domain, filled in from reference TRBV28 and TRBJ2-3, reads DVKVTQSSRYLVKRTGEKVFLECVQDMDHENMFWYRQDPGLGLRLIYFSYDVKMKEKGDIPEGYSVSREKKERFSLILESASTNQTSMYLCASSLVRSRGGDTQYFGPGTRLTVL.

A few counts support this clonotype. The rearrangement links TRBV5-5 to TRBJ1-1, with TRBD1 as a possible D gene (5 bases). The germline V gene has CDR1 SGHKS and CDR2 YYEKEE (reference sequence). This CDR3 has 15 amino acids. V was shortened by 5 bases and J by 0 bases, with 14 bases between the two germline ends. The CDR3 region is CASRHVRGMNTEAFF. In nucleotides, the CDR3 is TGTGCCAGCAGACACGTACGGGGGATGAACACTGAAGCTTTCTTT.

This clonotype has more than one count but fewer than ten. The chain couples TRBV29-1 to TRBJ2-7; 14 positions match TRBD2. Germline CDR1 reads SQVTM; CDR2 reads ANQGSEA. This CDR3 comprises 15 residues. V dropped 5 bases and J dropped 5; count of bases not matched to a gene: 8. Here the CDR3 DNA reads TGCAGCGTTTCCGGGACTAGCGGGAGAAGTGACGAGCAGTACTTC. This encodes CSVSGTSGRSDEQYF.

This clonotype turned up a few times. This rearrangement joins TRBV12-3 or TRBV12-4 to TRBJ1-3; tentatively, D is TRBD1 (5 bases). The CDR3 runs to 17 residues. Deletions cut 3 bases from V and 3 bases from J, with 18 bases between. The CDR3: CASSFLAQGFSGNTIYF. CDR3 in DNA: TGTGCCAGCAGTTTCTTGGCCCAGGGTTTCAGTGGAAACACCATATATTTT.

The rearrangement joins TRBV27 to TRBJ2-3; 11 bases line up with TRBD2. The CDR3 consists of 15 residues. Germline loops: CDR1 MNHEY, CDR2 SMNVEV (reference sequence). The ends lost 7 bases at V and 4 bases at J; junction bases unmatched: 7. The DNA of the CDR3 is TGTGCCAGCACTCCTAGCGGGGGGCCCCCAGATACGCAGTATTTT. Its translation: CASTPSGGPPDTQYF.

The rearrangement uses TRBV20-1 and TRBJ2-7; the D gene is possibly TRBD1 (6 bases). Trimming removed 0 bases at V and 2 bases at J, with 14 bases between. The CDR3 is 15 residues long. The germline V gene has CDR1 DFQATT and CDR2 SNEGSKA (reference sequence). The CDR3 bases are TGCAGTGCTAGAGATGACCAGGGGATGCCCTACGAGCAGTACTTC. This gives the protein CSARDDQGMPYEQYF.

This chain uses TRBV18 with TRBJ2-5; a possible D gene is TRBD2 (6 bases). The germline V gene encodes CDR1 KGHSH and CDR2 LQKENI. The CDR3 runs 17 residues. Between the trimmed V and J ends, which lost 6 bases and 2 bases, there was a span of 22 bases. The DNA for the CDR3 is TGTGCCAGCTCTCCCAAGAAAATAGCGGAATTACAAGAGACCCAGTACTTC. Its protein is CASSPKKIAELQETQYF.

In the case of this clonotype: The junction and the germline gene differ at one end; a read error may be behind it. This CDR3 is CCAGQTSIAGVIDTQYF. The CDR3 DNA reads TGCTGTGCTGGCCAGACTTCGATAGCGGGAGTGATAGATACGCAGTATTTT. The chain is built from TRBV20-1 and TRBJ2-3, with TRBD2 matching 9 bases. The CDR3 is made up of 17 amino acids. Germline V gene data show CDR1 as DFQATT and CDR2 as SNEGSKA (reference sequence).

This clonotype was seen a handful of times. This chain links TRBV24-1 with TRBJ2-2; D is ambiguous. Germline CDR1 reads KGHDR; CDR2 reads SFDVKD. Trimming stripped 7 bases from V and 6 bases from J, with 5 bases between. The CDR3 extends over 11 amino acids. CDR3 sequence (DNA): TGTGCCACCAGCACCTCCGGGGAGCTGTTTTTT. Translated: CATSTSGELFF.

This clonotype has more than one count but fewer than ten. The gene calls are TRBV3-1 and TRBJ2-3; perhaps TRBD2 as D (6 bases). Germline values: CDR1 LGHDT, CDR2 YNNKEL (reference sequence). The CDR3 consists of 16 residues. Trimming cost V 1 base and J 0 bases, with 11 bases left between them. Written as DNA, the CDR3 is TGTGCCAGCAGCCAAGCCATTCTAGCGAGCACAGATACGCAGTATTTT. It is translated as CASSQAILASTDTQYF.

V and J are TRBV2 and TRBJ1-4; D is ambiguous. CDR3 length: 15 amino acids. The ends were cut back, 6 bases at V and 5 bases at J, with 16 bases in the middle. Looked up from germline, CDR1 is SNHLY and CDR2 is FYNNEI. This chain's CDR3 is CASRNLGTVNEKLFF. The CDR3 DNA sequence: TGTGCCAGCAGGAACCTAGGAACGGTGAATGAAAAACTGTTTTTT.

This clonotype was picked up a small number of times. The CDR3 loop reads CASGWDRGGADTQYF. As DNA, the CDR3 is TGTGCCAGTGGATGGGACAGGGGTGGCGCAGATACGCAGTATTTT. The chain couples TRBV6-1 to TRBJ2-3; 10 bases align to TRBD1. Looked up from germline, CDR1 is MNHNS and CDR2 is SASEGT. The CDR3 totals 15 residues. The trim removed 9 bases at V and 4 bases at J, leaving 10 bases unmatched.

This clonotype was seen ten or more times. The J gene is TRBJ2-3, the V gene TRBV3-1, with D perhaps TRBD1 (5 bases). This CDR3 contains 15 residues. Germline V gene lookup returns CDR1 LGHDT and CDR2 YNNKEL (reference sequence). The germline V and J ends were trimmed by 1 base and 2 bases, with 10 bases remaining between them. DNA for the CDR3: TGTGCCAGCAGCCAAGTGCAGGGATACACAGATACGCAGTATTTT. Translated, it gives CASSQVQGYTDTQYF.

This clonotype occurred many times. The V call is TRBV5-1, the J call TRBJ2-7; TRBD1 agrees at 8 bases. This CDR3 comprises 15 residues. The V gene end was trimmed by 0 bases and the J gene end by 2 bases; junction bases not matched to a gene: 4. Germline V gene data show CDR1 as SGHRS and CDR2 as YFSETQ. CDR3 amino acids: CASSLVGQGTYEQYF. In nucleotides, the CDR3 is TGCGCCAGCAGCTTGGTCGGACAGGGTACCTACGAGCAGTACTTC. The whole variable domain, filled in from reference TRBV5-1 and TRBJ2-7, reads KAGVTQTPRYLIKTRGQQVTLSCSPISGHRSVSWYQQTPGQGLQFLFEYFSETQRNKGNFPGRFSGRQFSNSRSEMNVSTLELGDSALYLCASSLVGQGTYEQYFGPGTRLTVT.

This clonotype has more than one count but fewer than ten. The J gene is TRBJ1-6, the V gene TRBV3-1; 9 bases agree with TRBD1. Germline V lookup: CDR1 LGHDT, CDR2 YNNKEL (reference sequence). This CDR3 contains 17 residues. Unmatched junction bases numbered 8, after V lost 1 base and J lost 7 bases. This CDR3 reads CASSQVLRDRANSPLHF. Here the CDR3 DNA reads TGTGCCAGCAGCCAAGTCTTACGGGACAGGGCGAATTCACCCCTCCACTTT.

This clonotype has only a few counts. The chain couples TRBV7-9 to TRBJ2-1, with unresolved D. Trimming stripped 7 bases from V and 2 bases from J, with 15 bases between. This CDR3 region has 15 residues. The germline V gene has CDR1 SEHNR and CDR2 FQNEAQ (reference sequence). The CDR3 DNA sequence: TGTGCCAGCAATCGAGTGGGAAGGGCCTACAATGAGCAGTTCTTC. It yields the protein CASNRVGRAYNEQFF.

J is TRBJ2-7 and V is TRBV28; the D gene is possibly TRBD2 (5 bases). This CDR3 has 13 residues. Germline CDR1 is MDHEN and CDR2 is SYDVKM. Trimming cost V 7 bases and J 4 bases, with 14 bases left between them. The DNA for the CDR3 is TGTGCCAGCATGCGGGCTCCTGGTTACGAGCAGTACTTC. Protein: CASMRAPGYEQYF.

The chain combines TRBV27 with TRBJ2-7, with 8 nucleotides matching TRBD1. There are 15 residues in the CDR3. Germline-derived CDR1 and CDR2 are MNHEY and SMNVEV (reference sequence). J gave up 3 bases and V 4 bases, and 8 bases lay outside the gene matches. DNA for the CDR3: TGTGCCAGCAGTTATGGGCGTACAGGGGGCTACGAGCAGTACTTC. Translation gives CASSYGRTGGYEQYF.